The T cell receptor beta chain under discussion was sequenced for a study of T cells in Graves' hyperthyroidism and ophthalmopathy. Study-wide context: Staff took peripheral blood when the initial diagnosis was made, before any treatment began.

The CDR3 has 16 amino acids. Germline trimming cut 5 bases from V and 3 bases from J; bases unmatched to any gene: 9. Per the germline V gene, CDR1 is SGHTA and CDR2 is FQGTGA. Study findings and constraints: Appearing also in blood were most of the thyroid clonotypes expanded above 0.001.

Individuals with ophthalmopathy presented a Clinical Activity Score of at least 3, a NOSPECS grade of at least 4 and a duration under 3 months. The study left out patients who had uncontrolled infection, other autoimmune disease, pregnancy or lactation. Amplification yielded TCR beta CDR3 regions, with RNA transcripts as the source. The TCR CDR3 first-round RT-PCR relied on the HTBI primer set. TCRdb re-called the multiplex PCR reads with MiXCR, one entry per CDR3 protein. The table includes 490,000 or so distinct CDR3 sequences, roughly 22% detected once. This clonotype was seen only a few times. Its antigen is not known.

Material: blood. The clonotype originates from a woman aged 70-85 years with Graves' ophthalmopathy. The chain carries TRBV7-3 and TRBJ2-3, with 9 positions matching TRBD1. The CDR3 spells CASSLTGTGRTDTQYF. DNA of the CDR3: TGTGCCAGCAGCCTTACCGGGACAGGGAGAACAGATACGCAGTATTTT.